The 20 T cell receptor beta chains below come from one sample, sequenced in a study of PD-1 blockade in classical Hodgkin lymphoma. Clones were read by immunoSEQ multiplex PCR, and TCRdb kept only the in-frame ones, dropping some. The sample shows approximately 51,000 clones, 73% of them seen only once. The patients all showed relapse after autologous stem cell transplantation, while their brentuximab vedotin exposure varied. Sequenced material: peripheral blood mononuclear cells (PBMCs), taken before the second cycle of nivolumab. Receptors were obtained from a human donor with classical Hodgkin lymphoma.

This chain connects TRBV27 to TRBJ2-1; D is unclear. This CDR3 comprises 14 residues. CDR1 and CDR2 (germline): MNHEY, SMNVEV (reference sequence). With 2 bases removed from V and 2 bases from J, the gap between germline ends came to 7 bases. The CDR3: CASSLGSPYNEQFF. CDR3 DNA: TGTGCCAGCAGTTTAGGTTCGCCCTACAATGAGCAGTTCTTC.

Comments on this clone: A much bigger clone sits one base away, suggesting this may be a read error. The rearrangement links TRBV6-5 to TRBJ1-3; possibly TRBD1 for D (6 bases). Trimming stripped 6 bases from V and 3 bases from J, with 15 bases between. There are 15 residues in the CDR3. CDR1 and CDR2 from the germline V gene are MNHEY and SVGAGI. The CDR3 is CASRTTGLYGNTIYF. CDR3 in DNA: TGTGCCAGCAGAACAACAGGGCTTTATGGAAACACCATATATTTT.

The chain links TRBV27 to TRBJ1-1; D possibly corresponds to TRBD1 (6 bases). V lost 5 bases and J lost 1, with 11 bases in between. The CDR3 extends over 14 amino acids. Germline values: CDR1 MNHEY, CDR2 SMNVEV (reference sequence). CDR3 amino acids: CASSPYRENTEAFF. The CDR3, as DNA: TGTGCCAGCAGTCCTTACAGGGAGAACACTGAAGCTTTCTTT.

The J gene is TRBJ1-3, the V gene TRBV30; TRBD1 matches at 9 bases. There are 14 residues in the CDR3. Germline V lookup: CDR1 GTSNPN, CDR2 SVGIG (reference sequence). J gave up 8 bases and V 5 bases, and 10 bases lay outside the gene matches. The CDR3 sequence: CAWANRGLRDTIYF. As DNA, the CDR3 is TGTGCCTGGGCCAACAGGGGGCTCAGGGACACCATATATTTT.

The CDR3 region is CAWSAEKTTFF. The CDR3 DNA reads TGTGCCTGGAGCGCGGAAAAGACGACTTTCTTT. V and J are TRBV30 and TRBJ1-1; D is uncertain. Germline V gene sequence: CDR1 GTSNPN, CDR2 SVGIG (reference sequence). CDR3 length: 11 amino acids. V shed 3 bases and J shed 12 bases, with 14 bases lying between them.

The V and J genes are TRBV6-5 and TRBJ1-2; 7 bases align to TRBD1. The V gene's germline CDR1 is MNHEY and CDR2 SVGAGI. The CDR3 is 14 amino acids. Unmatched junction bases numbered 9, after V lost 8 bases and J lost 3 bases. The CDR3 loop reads CASGRRGFDYGYTF. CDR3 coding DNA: TGTGCCAGCGGACGCAGGGGGTTCGACTATGGCTACACCTTC.

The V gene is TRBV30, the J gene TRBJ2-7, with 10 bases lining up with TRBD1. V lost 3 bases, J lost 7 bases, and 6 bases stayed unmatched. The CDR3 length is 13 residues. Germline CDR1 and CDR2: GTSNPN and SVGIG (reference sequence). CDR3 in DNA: TGTGCCTGGAGAGGACAGGGGGTAGGAGAGCAGTACTTC. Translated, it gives CAWRGQGVGEQYF.

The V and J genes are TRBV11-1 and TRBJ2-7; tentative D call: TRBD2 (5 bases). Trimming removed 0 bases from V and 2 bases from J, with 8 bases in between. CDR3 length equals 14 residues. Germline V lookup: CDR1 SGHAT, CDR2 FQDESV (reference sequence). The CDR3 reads CASSLAAGAYEQYF. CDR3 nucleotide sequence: TGTGCCAGCAGCTTAGCGGCGGGTGCCTACGAGCAGTACTTC. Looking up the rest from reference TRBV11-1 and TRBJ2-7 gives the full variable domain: EAEVAQSPRYKITEKSQAVAFWCDPISGHATLYWYRQILGQGPELLVQFQDESVVDDSQLPKDRFSAERLKGVDSTLKIQPAELGDSAMYLCASSLAAGAYEQYFGPGTRLTVT.

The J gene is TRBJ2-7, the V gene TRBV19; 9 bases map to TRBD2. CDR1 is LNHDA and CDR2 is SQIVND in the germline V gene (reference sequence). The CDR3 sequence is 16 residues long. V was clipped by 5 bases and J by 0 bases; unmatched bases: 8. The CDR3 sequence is CASSGASGTYSYEQYF. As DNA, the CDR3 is TGTGCCAGTAGTGGCGCTAGCGGGACCTACTCCTACGAGCAGTACTTC.

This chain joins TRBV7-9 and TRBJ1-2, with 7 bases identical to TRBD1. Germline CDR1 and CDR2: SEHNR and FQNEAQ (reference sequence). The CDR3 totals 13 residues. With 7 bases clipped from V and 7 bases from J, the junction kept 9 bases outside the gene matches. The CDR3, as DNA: TGTGCCAGCACTTGGACAGGTCTTGGTGGCTACACCTTC. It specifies CASTWTGLGGYTF.

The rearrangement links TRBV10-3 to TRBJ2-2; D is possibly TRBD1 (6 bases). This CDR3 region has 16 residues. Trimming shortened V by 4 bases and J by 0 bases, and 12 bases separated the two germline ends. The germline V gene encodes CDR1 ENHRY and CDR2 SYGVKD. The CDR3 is CAISARQASNTGELFF. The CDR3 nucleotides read TGTGCCATCAGTGCCAGACAGGCCTCGAACACCGGGGAGCTGTTTTTT.

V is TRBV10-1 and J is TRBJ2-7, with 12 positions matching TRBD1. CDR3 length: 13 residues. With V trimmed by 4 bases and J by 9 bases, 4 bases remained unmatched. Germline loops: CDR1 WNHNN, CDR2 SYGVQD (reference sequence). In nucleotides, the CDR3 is TGCGCCAGCAGTGTGGGGACAGGGGGCGTGCAGTACTTC. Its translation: CASSVGTGGVQYF.

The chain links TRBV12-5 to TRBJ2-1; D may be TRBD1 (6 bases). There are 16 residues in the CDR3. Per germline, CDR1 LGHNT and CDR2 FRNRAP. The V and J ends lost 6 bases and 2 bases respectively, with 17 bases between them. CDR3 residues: CASGDFQAGAYNEQFF. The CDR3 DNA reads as TGTGCTAGTGGCGACTTTCAGGCAGGGGCCTACAATGAGCAGTTCTTC. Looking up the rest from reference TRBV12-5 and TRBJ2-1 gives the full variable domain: DARVTQTPRHKVTEMGQEVTMRCQPILGHNTVFWYRQTMMQGLELLAYFRNRAPLDDSGMPKDRFSAEMPDATLATLKIQPSEPRDSAVYFCASGDFQAGAYNEQFFGPGTRLTVL.

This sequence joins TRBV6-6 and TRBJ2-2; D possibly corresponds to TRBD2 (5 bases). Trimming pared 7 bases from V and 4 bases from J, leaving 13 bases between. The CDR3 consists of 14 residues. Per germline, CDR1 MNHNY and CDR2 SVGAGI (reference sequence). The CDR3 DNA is TGTGCCAGCAACCAGAGGACTCCCACCGGGGAGCTGTTTTTT. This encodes CASNQRTPTGELFF.

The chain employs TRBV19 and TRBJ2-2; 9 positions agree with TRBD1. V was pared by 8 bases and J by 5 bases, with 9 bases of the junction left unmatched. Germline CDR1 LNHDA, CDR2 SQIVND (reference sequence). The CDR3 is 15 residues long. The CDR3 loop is CASRSGQGFTGELFF. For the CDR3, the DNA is TGTGCCAGTCGGTCGGGACAGGGTTTTACCGGGGAGCTGTTTTTT.

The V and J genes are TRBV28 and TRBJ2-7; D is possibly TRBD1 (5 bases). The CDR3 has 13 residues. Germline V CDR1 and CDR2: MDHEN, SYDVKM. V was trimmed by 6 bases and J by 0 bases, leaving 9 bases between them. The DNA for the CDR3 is TGTGCCAGCAGGATTGACAGCTCCTACGAGCAGTACTTC. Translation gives CASRIDSSYEQYF.

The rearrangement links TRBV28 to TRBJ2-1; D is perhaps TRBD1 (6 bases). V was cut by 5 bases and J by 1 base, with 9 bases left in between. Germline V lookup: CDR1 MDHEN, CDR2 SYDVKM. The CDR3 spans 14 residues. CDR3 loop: CASSRGGSYNEQFF. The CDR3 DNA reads TGTGCCAGCAGTCGAGGGGGTTCCTACAATGAGCAGTTCTTC.

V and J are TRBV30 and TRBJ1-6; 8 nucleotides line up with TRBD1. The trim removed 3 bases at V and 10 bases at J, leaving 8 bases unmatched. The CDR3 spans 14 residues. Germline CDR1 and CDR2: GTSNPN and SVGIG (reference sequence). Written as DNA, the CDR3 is TGTGCCTGGAGGGGAGGGCAGGGGGCATCACCCCTCCACTTT. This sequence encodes CAWRGGQGASPLHF.

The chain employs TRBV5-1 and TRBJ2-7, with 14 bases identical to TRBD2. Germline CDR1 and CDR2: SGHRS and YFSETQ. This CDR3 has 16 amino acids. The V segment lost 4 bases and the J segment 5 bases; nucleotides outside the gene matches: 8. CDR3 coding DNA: TGCGCCAGCAGCGAGAGACTAGCGGGAGGGCCCGACGAGCAGTACTTC. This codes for CASSERLAGGPDEQYF.

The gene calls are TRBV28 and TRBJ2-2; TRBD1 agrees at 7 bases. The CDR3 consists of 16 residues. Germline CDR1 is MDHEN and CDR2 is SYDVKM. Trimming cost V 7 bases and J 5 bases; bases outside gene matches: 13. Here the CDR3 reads CASIASDRVGTGELFF. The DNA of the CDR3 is TGTGCCAGCATCGCCAGTGACAGGGTGGGAACCGGGGAGCTGTTTTTT.